The 17 T cell receptor beta chains reported below all come from one sample, sequenced in a study of CD8 T cells in ankylosing spondylitis. Via MiXCR, TCRdb re-called the 5' RACE reads, giving one row per CDR3 protein. Of 200,000 to 300,000 distinct CDR3 sequences in the sample, 8% to 11% were seen once. Sequencing input: blood, either unsorted or a sorted T cell fraction (not recorded which). Receptors originate from a male donor with ankylosing spondylitis or in good health (not recorded which).

The chain has TRBV29-1 and TRBJ2-5; TRBD2 agrees at 9 bases. The germline gives CDR1 SQVTM, CDR2 ANQGSEA. This CDR3 contains 11 residues. Unmatched junction bases numbered 9, after V lost 7 bases and J lost 12 bases. CDR3 nucleotide sequence: TGCAGCGGTTTAAGCGGGGGGCTCGAGTACTTC. Residues: CSGLSGGLEYF.

This clonotype showed up many times. V and J are TRBV5-1 and TRBJ2-5; D not certain. Trimming stripped 0 bases from V and 1 base from J, with 7 bases between. CDR1 and CDR2 from the germline V gene are SGHRS and YFSETQ. This CDR3 has 14 amino acids. The CDR3 here is CASSLESPQETQYF. The CDR3 region has the DNA TGCGCCAGCAGCTTGGAATCCCCCCAAGAGACCCAGTACTTC. The full variable domain, its missing parts supplied by reference TRBV5-1 and TRBJ2-5, is KAGVTQTPRYLIKTRGQQVTLSCSPISGHRSVSWYQQTPGQGLQFLFEYFSETQRNKGNFPGRFSGRQFSNSRSEMNVSTLELGDSALYLCASSLESPQETQYFGPGTRLLVL.

This clonotype showed up just a few times. This chain joins TRBV30 and TRBJ1-6; 7 bases align to TRBD1. Germline loops: CDR1 GTSNPN, CDR2 SVGIG (reference sequence). The CDR3 has 13 residues. Losses at the gene ends were 2 bases for V and 11 bases for J; bases not matched to a gene: 6. The CDR3 DNA is TGTGCCTGGAGTCCCAGGGGGTTTGCACCCCTCCACTTT. Protein product: CAWSPRGFAPLHF.

This clonotype was detected ten times or more. V is TRBV20-1 and J is TRBJ2-3; 11 nucleotides agree with TRBD2. Germline V gene sequence: CDR1 DFQATT, CDR2 SNEGSKA (reference sequence). This CDR3 has 16 amino acids. With 3 bases clipped from V and 5 bases from J, the junction kept 10 bases outside the gene matches. The CDR3 loop reads CSASSSGGLRGDTQYF. CDR3 DNA sequence: TGCAGTGCTAGCTCTAGCGGGGGGCTTCGGGGAGATACGCAGTATTTT.

This clonotype was seen a few times. This chain links TRBV7-9 with TRBJ1-2; 7 nucleotides agree with TRBD1. V gave up 11 bases and J gave up 7 bases; unmatched junction bases: 13. This CDR3 is 13 amino acids long. The germline V gene encodes CDR1 SEHNR and CDR2 FQNEAQ (reference sequence). The CDR3 reads CAGEDRLIGGYTF. The DNA of the CDR3 is TGTGCCGGGGAGGACAGGCTTATTGGTGGCTACACCTTC.

This clonotype was seen more than once but under ten times. The chain combines TRBV12-3 or TRBV12-4 with TRBJ2-6; no reliable D call. V was pared by 3 bases and J by 2 bases, with 8 bases between. This CDR3 is 15 amino acids long. CDR3: CASSFQDPGANVLTF. CDR3 nucleotide sequence: TGTGCCAGCAGTTTTCAGGACCCTGGGGCCAACGTCCTGACTTTC.

There are a few counts of this clonotype. The chain has TRBV24-1 and TRBJ1-2; D perhaps matches TRBD1 (5 bases). V shed 7 bases and J shed 6 bases, with 17 bases lying between them. From germline, CDR1 is KGHDR and CDR2 SFDVKD. The CDR3 contains 14 residues. CDR3 bases: TGTGCCACCAGGGGACCGGGCCCTCAGGATGGCTACACCTTC. Translating it yields CATRGPGPQDGYTF.

This clonotype was seen many times. The chain combines TRBV20-1 with TRBJ1-1, with TRBD1 matching over 7 bases. V dropped 5 bases and J dropped 4; count of bases not matched to a gene: 7. The CDR3 has 13 amino acids. In germline, CDR1 is DFQATT, CDR2 SNEGSKA (reference sequence). In DNA form, the CDR3 reads TGCAGTGCTCGGGGACAGTTAGGCACTGAAGCTTTCTTT. Protein: CSARGQLGTEAFF.

The V call is TRBV28, the J call TRBJ1-2, with D hard to call. The CDR3 is 14 amino acids. Germline V lookup: CDR1 MDHEN, CDR2 SYDVKM. V dropped 10 bases and J dropped 5 bases, with 20 bases sitting between them. CDR3 coding DNA: TGTGCCATGAGCCGCGGGGTTCAGAGTTATGGCTACACCTTC. It yields the protein CAMSRGVQSYGYTF.

This clonotype was picked up many times. The chain uses TRBV7-9 and TRBJ2-7, with no clear D. From germline, CDR1 is SEHNR and CDR2 FQNEAQ (reference sequence). The CDR3 runs 11 residues. The V end lost 4 bases, the J end lost 13 bases, and 14 bases lay between the germline ends. The CDR3 nucleotides read TGTGCCAGCAGCTCCGGCCAGACCCAATACTTC. Amino acid sequence: CASSSGQTQYF.

The rearrangement uses TRBV5-1 and TRBJ1-5, with D unclear. V lost 0 bases and J lost 3, with 10 bases in between. Germline loops: CDR1 SGHRS, CDR2 YFSETQ. This CDR3 comprises 15 residues. The CDR3 spells CASSLGPMVNQPQHF. The DNA of the CDR3 is TGCGCCAGCAGCTTGGGGCCCATGGTCAATCAGCCCCAGCATTTT.

V gene TRBV10-3 combines with J gene TRBJ2-3; TRBD1 aligns across 8 bases. The CDR3 is 15 amino acids. The junction had 5 bases not matched to a gene; V was cut back by 1 base and J by 5 bases. CDR1 and CDR2 from the germline V gene are ENHRY and SYGVKD. CDR3 nucleotides: TGTGCCATCAGTGAGTGGACAGGGCCCAAAGATACGCAGTATTTT. Amino acids: CAISEWTGPKDTQYF.

This clonotype was seen a few times. The chain uses TRBV12-3 or TRBV12-4 and TRBJ2-7; unclear D gene. The CDR3 totals 13 residues. V lost 5 bases, J lost 2 bases, and 10 bases lay in between. The CDR3 sequence is CASSNTITYEQYF. In DNA form, the CDR3 reads TGTGCCAGCAGTAACACCATAACCTACGAGCAGTACTTC.

The chain has TRBV2 and TRBJ2-7; tentative D call: TRBD2 (6 bases). The CDR3 extends over 12 amino acids. V was trimmed by 8 bases and J by 9 bases, leaving 17 bases between them. The germline gives CDR1 SNHLY, CDR2 FYNNEI. CDR3 sequence reads: CASRPAGSGQYF. The CDR3 coding sequence is TGTGCCAGCCGGCCGGCGGGTAGCGGGCAGTACTTC.

This clonotype was picked up many times. The V and J genes are TRBV15 and TRBJ2-1; 7 bases are a match to TRBD2. The CDR3 is 16 amino acids. Per the germline V gene, CDR1 is LNHNV and CDR2 is YYDKDF (reference sequence). With 2 bases clipped from V and 6 bases from J, the junction kept 10 bases outside the gene matches. CDR3 bases: TGTGCCACCAGCAGAAGTATGAGCGGGGTCCTCAATGAGCAGTTCTTC. It specifies CATSRSMSGVLNEQFF.

There are a few counts of this clonotype. The chain couples TRBV3-1 to TRBJ1-4; the D is unclear. The V gene's germline CDR1 is LGHDT and CDR2 YNNKEL (reference sequence). V was trimmed by 5 bases and J by 0 bases, leaving 13 bases between them. This CDR3 spans 16 amino acids. CDR3 sequence (DNA): TGTGCCAGCAGCTTTGAAGGGTTTGCAACTAATGAAAAACTGTTTTTT. This sequence encodes CASSFEGFATNEKLFF.

The sample holds many counts of this clonotype. V is TRBV5-5 and J is TRBJ1-3; the D is unclear. This CDR3 contains 15 residues. Germline V lookup: CDR1 SGHKS, CDR2 YYEKEE (reference sequence). Trimming removed 3 bases at V and 0 bases at J, with 10 bases between. The CDR3 spells CASSSGRSSGNTIYF. Written as DNA, the CDR3 is TGTGCCAGCAGCTCCGGACGGAGCTCTGGAAACACCATATATTTT.